Below are 4 T cell receptor beta chains sequenced from a single sample in a study of regulatory T cells in long-lasting Graves disease. The time point is: persistent/refractory GD, antithyroid drugs over 5 years with positive TRAb. After RNA was extracted from PBMCs, the TCR library was made from it. Arm-PCR of CDR3 regions with iRepertoire HTBI primers generated TCR beta libraries. TCRdb fed the multiplex PCR reads into MiXCR, producing one record per CDR3 protein. The sample lists around 500,000 distinct CDR3 sequences, more than 20% occurring once. This sample comprised peripheral blood mononuclear cells (PBMCs), obtained when the disease was refractory, from a patient treated with antithyroid drugs. The receptors come from a female donor with Graves disease.

This clonotype has a handful of counts. The chain couples TRBV7-9 to TRBJ1-2; 11 bases line up with TRBD1. The CDR3 is 15 residues long. V gave up 4 bases and J gave up 6 bases; unmatched junction bases: 7. The germline V gene has CDR1 SEHNR and CDR2 FQNEAQ (reference sequence). The DNA of the CDR3 is TGTGCCAGCAGCTCCCGGGACAGGGGGAAAGATGGCTACACCTTC. Amino acids: CASSSRDRGKDGYTF.

Many counts were recorded for this clonotype. DNA of the CDR3: TGTGCCAGCAGCGGCGAAAGTAGGTTTGGCGAGCAGTACTTC. Residues: CASSGESRFGEQYF. The rearrangement joins TRBV28 to TRBJ2-7; D gene ambiguous. CDR1 MDHEN and CDR2 SYDVKM come from the germline V gene. Trimming took off 6 bases at V and 6 bases at J, with 18 bases between the two ends. The CDR3 sequence is 14 residues long.

This clonotype was found many times. The chain combines TRBV6-5 with TRBJ1-6; D is unresolved. This CDR3 spans 15 amino acids. Germline V lookup: CDR1 MNHEY, CDR2 SVGAGI. Trimming took off 0 bases at V and 10 bases at J, with 13 bases between the two ends. CDR3 region: CASSYSLGWNSPLHF. CDR3 in DNA: TGTGCCAGCAGTTACTCGTTGGGTTGGAACTCACCCCTCCACTTT.

This clonotype has at least ten counts. The rearrangement joins TRBV27 to TRBJ2-7, with 15 bases identical to TRBD2. Germline values: CDR1 MNHEY, CDR2 SMNVEV (reference sequence). This CDR3 has 19 amino acids. V shed 5 bases and J 0 bases; nucleotides not matched to a gene: 11. CDR3 nucleotide sequence: TGTGCCAGCAGTACTAAAACCGGGACTAGCGGGAGGCCCTCCTACGAGCAGTACTTC. It yields the protein CASSTKTGTSGRPSYEQYF.